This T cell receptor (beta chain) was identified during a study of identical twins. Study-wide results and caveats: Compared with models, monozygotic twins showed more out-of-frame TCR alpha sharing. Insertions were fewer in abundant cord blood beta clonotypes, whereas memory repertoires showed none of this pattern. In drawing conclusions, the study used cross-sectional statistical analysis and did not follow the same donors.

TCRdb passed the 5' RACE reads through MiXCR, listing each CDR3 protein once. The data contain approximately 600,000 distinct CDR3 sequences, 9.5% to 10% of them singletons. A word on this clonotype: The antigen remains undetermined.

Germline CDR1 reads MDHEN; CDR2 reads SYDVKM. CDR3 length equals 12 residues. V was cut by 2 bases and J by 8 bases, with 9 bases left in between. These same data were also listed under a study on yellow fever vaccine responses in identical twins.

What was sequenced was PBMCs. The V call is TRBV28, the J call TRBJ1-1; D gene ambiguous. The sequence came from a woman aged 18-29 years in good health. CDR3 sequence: CASSLALSEAFF. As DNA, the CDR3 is TGTGCCAGCAGTTTAGCTCTAAGCGAAGCTTTCTTT.